These 24 T cell receptor beta chains share one sample of origin, sequenced in a study of blood T cell repertoires in COVID-19. TCRdb keeps only in-frame clones here, not all; method: immunoSEQ multiplex PCR. The sample lists 410,000 or so clones, around 89% occurring once. Sequenced: peripheral blood. The origin of the receptors is a woman in her thirties or forties with COVID-19, enrolled during active disease.

About this clone itself: Mismatch with germline at one junction end may stem from a read error. The chain carries TRBV28 and TRBJ2-7, with D possibly TRBD2 on 6 matching bases. CDR1 and CDR2 (germline): MDHEN, SYDVKM. The CDR3 is made up of 14 amino acids. The CDR3 DNA reads TGTGCCAGCAGTCTTGGACTACCGTCCTCCGAGCAGTACTTC. Amino acid sequence: CASSLGLPSSEQYF. Complete variable domain (other parts from reference TRBV28 and TRBJ2-7): DVKVTQSSRYLVKRTGEKVFLECVQDMDHENMFWYRQDPGLGLRLIYFSYDVKMKEKGDIPEGYSVSREKKERFSLILESASTNQTSMYLCASSLGLPSSEQYFGPGTRLTVT.

The chain combines TRBV6-5 with TRBJ2-5; 8 bases are shared with TRBD2. Looked up from germline, CDR1 is MNHEY and CDR2 is SVGAGI. V lost 5 bases to trimming and J lost 2 bases; unmatched junction nucleotides: 4. The CDR3 is made up of 14 amino acids. The CDR3 DNA reads TGTGCCAGCAGTACGGGGGGGCCACAAGAGACCCAGTACTTC. It is translated as CASSTGGPQETQYF.

The chain carries TRBV7-2 and TRBJ1-1, with D possibly being TRBD1 (6 bases). V was shortened by 2 bases and J by 5 bases, with 9 bases between the two germline ends. The CDR3 covers 13 residues. Germline CDR1 and CDR2: SGHTA and FQGNSA. The CDR3 region is CASSLNRETEAFF. CDR3 DNA: TGTGCCAGCAGCTTAAACAGGGAGACTGAAGCTTTCTTT.

This chain uses TRBV28 with TRBJ2-7; 10 positions agree with TRBD1. The CDR3 sequence is 15 residues long. Germline assignment: CDR1 MDHEN and CDR2 SYDVKM. The J segment lost 2 bases and the V segment lost 5 bases, leaving 6 bases of the junction unmatched. The CDR3 reads CASSTLTGGAYEQYF. CDR3 coding DNA: TGTGCCAGCAGTACCCTGACAGGGGGCGCCTACGAGCAGTACTTC.

This chain uses TRBV9 with TRBJ2-7; TRBD1 aligns across 8 bases. The CDR3 has 18 residues. Looked up from germline, CDR1 is SGDLS and CDR2 is YYNGEE. V gave up 0 bases and J gave up 3 bases; unmatched junction bases: 14. The CDR3 DNA reads as TGTGCCAGCAGCGTAGGAGGACGGCGGACAGGGAACCTCTACGAGCAGTACTTC. Its protein product is CASSVGGRRTGNLYEQYF.

This chain connects TRBV28 to TRBJ1-2; TRBD1 matches 7 bases. Germline loops: CDR1 MDHEN, CDR2 SYDVKM. V shed 3 bases, J shed 6 bases, and the junction held 10 bases outside the gene matches. This CDR3 contains 15 residues. In nucleotides, the CDR3 is TGTGCCAGCAGTTTCGGAGGGGGCCGACGGGATGGCTACACCTTC. Translating gives CASSFGGGRRDGYTF.

The V and J genes are TRBV6-5 and TRBJ1-1, with 7 positions matching TRBD1. The length of the CDR3 is 14 residues. Germline V gene data show CDR1 as MNHEY and CDR2 as SVGAGI. The junction had 8 bases not matched to a gene; V was cut back by 6 bases and J by 4 bases. The CDR3 is CASSLTGVSTEAFF. As DNA, the CDR3 is TGTGCCAGCAGCCTAACAGGGGTTAGCACTGAAGCTTTCTTT.

The chain joins TRBV9 to TRBJ2-7; D unresolved. Trimming took off 3 bases at V and 2 bases at J, with 21 bases between the two ends. This CDR3 is built from 17 residues. Germline CDR1 and CDR2: SGDLS and YYNGEE. CDR3 sequence reads: CASSGSPDGAVTYEQYF. The CDR3 nucleotides are TGTGCCAGCAGCGGTAGCCCCGACGGCGCCGTTACCTACGAGCAGTACTTC.

The J gene is TRBJ2-1, the V gene TRBV9; 9 nucleotides align to TRBD1. The CDR3 consists of 15 residues. The germline V gene has CDR1 SGDLS and CDR2 YYNGEE. The V and J ends lost 3 bases and 10 bases, in that order; junction bases with no gene match: 11. The CDR3 coding sequence is TGTGCCAGCAGCGGTGCCGGGACAGGGTATGACGAGCAGTTCTTC. Encoded protein: CASSGAGTGYDEQFF. Complete variable domain (other parts from reference TRBV9 and TRBJ2-1): DSGVTQTPKHLITATGQRVTLRCSPRSGDLSVYWYQQSLDQGLQFLIQYYNGEERAKGNILERFSAQQFPDLHSELNLSSLELGDSALYFCASSGAGTGYDEQFFGPGTRLTVL.

This chain uses TRBV30 with TRBJ2-5, with 7 bases identical to TRBD1. The CDR3 consists of 13 residues. Germline-derived CDR1 and CDR2 are GTSNPN and SVGIG (reference sequence). V was clipped by 4 bases and J by 7 bases; unmatched bases: 9. The CDR3 protein is CAWMDRRGGTQYF. The DNA of the CDR3 is TGTGCCTGGATGGACAGGCGAGGGGGGACCCAGTACTTC.

J is TRBJ2-5 and V is TRBV7-2; 15 bases agree with TRBD2. After removal of 4 bases from V and 4 bases from J, the junction contained 4 bases not matched to a gene. The V gene's germline CDR1 is SGHTA and CDR2 FQGNSA. This CDR3 spans 16 amino acids. The CDR3 DNA sequence: TGTGCCAGCAGCTCTAGGACTAGCGGGGGGGGAGAGACCCAGTACTTC. The encoded protein is CASSSRTSGGGETQYF.

This rearrangement joins TRBV18 to TRBJ1-1; the D gene is possibly TRBD1 (5 bases). CDR3 length: 14 amino acids. Germline values: CDR1 KGHSH, CDR2 LQKENI. Trimming took off 3 bases at V and 3 bases at J, with 11 bases between the two ends. The CDR3, as DNA: TGTGCCAGCTCACCTTCCAGGACATACACTGAAGCTTTCTTT. Amino acids: CASSPSRTYTEAFF.

V and J are TRBV6-5 and TRBJ1-2; 7 positions agree with TRBD1. In germline, CDR1 is MNHEY, CDR2 SVGAGI. The CDR3 runs to 10 residues. V dropped 11 bases and J dropped 4; count of bases not matched to a gene: 1. The CDR3 region is CAQGGYGYTF. The DNA of the CDR3 is TGTGCCCAGGGGGGCTATGGCTACACCTTC.

This chain connects TRBV7-2 to TRBJ2-7, with 9 bases that match TRBD1. J was trimmed by 3 bases and V by 6 bases; bases with no gene match: 9. The CDR3 length is 15 residues. The germline CDR1 and CDR2 sequences are SGHTA and FQGNSA. The CDR3 coding sequence is TGTGCCAGCAGTCGTGCCGGGACAGGGATCTACGAGCAGTACTTC. This gives the protein CASSRAGTGIYEQYF.

The genes are TRBV15 and TRBJ1-5; no reliable D call. Trimming left V 3 bases short and J 7 bases short, with 16 bases between. Germline V lookup: CDR1 LNHNV, CDR2 YYDKDF (reference sequence). The CDR3 length is 15 residues. Here the CDR3 reads CATSSGLESRQPQHF. The CDR3 DNA is TGTGCCACCAGCAGTGGACTCGAAAGTAGGCAGCCCCAGCATTTT.

Here the CDR3 reads CASSVGGSSGDTQYF. For the CDR3, the DNA is TGTGCCAGCAGCGTAGGTGGGAGCTCGGGAGATACGCAGTATTTT. The chain combines TRBV9 with TRBJ2-3, with D maybe TRBD2 (5 bases). Germline V gives CDR1 SGDLS, CDR2 YYNGEE. There are 15 residues in the CDR3. Trimming stripped 0 bases from V and 5 bases from J, with 13 bases between.

The chain uses TRBV27 and TRBJ2-1; no firm D call. This CDR3 has 16 amino acids. Trimming stripped 3 bases from V and 7 bases from J, with 19 bases between. Looked up from germline, CDR1 is MNHEY and CDR2 is SMNVEV (reference sequence). CDR3 sequence: CASSFHSELVSNEQFF. DNA for the CDR3: TGTGCCAGCAGTTTTCACTCCGAGTTGGTGTCGAATGAGCAGTTCTTC.

The rearrangement joins TRBV5-1 to TRBJ1-1, with 8 bases identical to TRBD1. The germline CDR1 and CDR2 sequences are SGHRS and YFSETQ. Germline trimming cut 4 bases from V and 5 bases from J; bases unmatched to any gene: 7. The CDR3 is 14 amino acids. The CDR3 is CASSPDRAGTEAFF. The DNA of the CDR3 is TGCGCCAGCAGCCCGGACAGGGCAGGGACTGAAGCTTTCTTT.

The chain is built from TRBV7-2 and TRBJ1-1, with a weak D call TRBD1 (5 bases). CDR3 length: 14 amino acids. Germline lookup yields CDR1 SGHTA and CDR2 FQGNSA. The V end lost 5 bases, the J end lost 0 bases, and 10 bases lay between the germline ends. CDR3 coding DNA: TGTGCCAGCAGCATCAGGGCTATGAACACTGAAGCTTTCTTT. Amino acid sequence: CASSIRAMNTEAFF.

The chain is built from TRBV29-1 and TRBJ2-3; 9 nucleotides match TRBD1. Trimming cost V 7 bases and J 1 base; bases outside gene matches: 3. CDR3 length equals 13 residues. Per the germline V gene, CDR1 is SQVTM and CDR2 is ANQGSEA. This CDR3 reads CSAGTGRTDTQYF. The CDR3 bases are TGCAGCGCCGGGACAGGGCGCACAGATACGCAGTATTTT.

The chain is built from TRBV19 and TRBJ2-3; TRBD1 matches 8 bases. Germline V gene sequence: CDR1 LNHDA, CDR2 SQIVND (reference sequence). This CDR3 comprises 16 residues. J lost 3 bases, V lost 5 bases, and 10 bases had no gene match. The chain's CDR3 is CASSPGQGGVTDTQYF. The CDR3 DNA is TGTGCCAGTAGTCCCGGACAGGGAGGAGTAACAGATACGCAGTATTTT.

The genes are TRBV5-4 and TRBJ1-2, with TRBD1 matching over 7 bases. The germline V gene encodes CDR1 SGHNT and CDR2 YYREEE (reference sequence). Trimming cost V 3 bases and J 4 bases; bases outside gene matches: 9. The CDR3 consists of 15 residues. CDR3: CASSSDRASLYGYTF. CDR3 sequence (DNA): TGTGCCAGCAGCTCTGACAGGGCGTCCCTCTATGGCTACACCTTC.

With regard to this clone: One end of the junction fails to match germline, which may point to a read error. The rearrangement uses TRBV20-1 and TRBJ2-3; TRBD2 matches 7 bases. The CDR3 loop spans 16 amino acids. Per the germline V gene, CDR1 is DFQATT and CDR2 is SNEGSKA (reference sequence). The CDR3 coding sequence is TGCAGTACTAGTCAGTTCGCGGGAGATAGCACAGATACGCAGTATTTT. Its translation is CSTSQFAGDSTDTQYF.

The chain couples TRBV27 to TRBJ1-1, with 9 bases that match TRBD1. The J segment lost 4 bases and the V segment lost 5 bases, leaving 11 bases of the junction unmatched. CDR1 MNHEY and CDR2 SMNVEV come from the germline V gene (reference sequence). This CDR3 has 16 residues. The CDR3 region has the DNA TGTGCCAGCAGTCTCGGGACAGGGCGCTTACTCACTGAAGCTTTCTTT. Its protein product is CASSLGTGRLLTEAFF.